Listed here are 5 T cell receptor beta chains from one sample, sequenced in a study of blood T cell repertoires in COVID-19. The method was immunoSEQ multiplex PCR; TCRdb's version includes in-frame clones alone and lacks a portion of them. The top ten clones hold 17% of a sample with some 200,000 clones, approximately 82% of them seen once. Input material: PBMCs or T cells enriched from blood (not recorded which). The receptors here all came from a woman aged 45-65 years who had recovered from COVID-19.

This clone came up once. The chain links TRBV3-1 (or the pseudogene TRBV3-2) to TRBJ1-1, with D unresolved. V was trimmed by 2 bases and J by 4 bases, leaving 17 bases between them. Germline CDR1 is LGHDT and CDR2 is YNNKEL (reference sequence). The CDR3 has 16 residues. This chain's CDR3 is CASSQSPTRGGTEAFF. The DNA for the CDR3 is TGTGCCAGCAGCCAATCGCCGACACGGGGAGGCACTGAAGCTTTCTTT.

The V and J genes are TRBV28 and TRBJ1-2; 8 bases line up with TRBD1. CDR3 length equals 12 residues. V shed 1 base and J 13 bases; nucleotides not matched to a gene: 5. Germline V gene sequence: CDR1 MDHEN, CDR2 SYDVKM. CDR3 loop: CASSLSRTGCTF. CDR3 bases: TGTGCCAGCAGTTTATCTCGGACAGGGTGCACCTTC.

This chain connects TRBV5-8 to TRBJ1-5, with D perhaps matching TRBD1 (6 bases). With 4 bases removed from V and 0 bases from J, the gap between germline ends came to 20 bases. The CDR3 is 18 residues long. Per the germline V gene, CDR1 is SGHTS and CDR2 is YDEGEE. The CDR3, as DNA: TGTGCCAGCAGCCCGAGGACAGTAGGGGATTATAGCAATCAGCCCCAGCATTTT. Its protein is CASSPRTVGDYSNQPQHF.

The CDR3 sequence: CASRGTAYGYTF. The CDR3 nucleotides read TGTGCCAGCAGGGGGACAGCCTATGGCTACACCTTC. The rearrangement joins TRBV27 to TRBJ1-2, with 7 bases fitting TRBD1. J was trimmed by 4 bases and V by 6 bases; bases with no gene match: 2. The germline gives CDR1 MNHEY, CDR2 SMNVEV (reference sequence). The CDR3 is made up of 12 amino acids.

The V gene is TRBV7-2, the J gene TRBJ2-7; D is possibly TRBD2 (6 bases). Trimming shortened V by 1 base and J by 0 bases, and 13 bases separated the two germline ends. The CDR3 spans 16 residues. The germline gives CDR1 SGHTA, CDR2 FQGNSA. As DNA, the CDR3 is TGTGCCAGCAGCTTAGTCGGGCGGGGTAACTCCTACGAGCAGTACTTC. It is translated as CASSLVGRGNSYEQYF.